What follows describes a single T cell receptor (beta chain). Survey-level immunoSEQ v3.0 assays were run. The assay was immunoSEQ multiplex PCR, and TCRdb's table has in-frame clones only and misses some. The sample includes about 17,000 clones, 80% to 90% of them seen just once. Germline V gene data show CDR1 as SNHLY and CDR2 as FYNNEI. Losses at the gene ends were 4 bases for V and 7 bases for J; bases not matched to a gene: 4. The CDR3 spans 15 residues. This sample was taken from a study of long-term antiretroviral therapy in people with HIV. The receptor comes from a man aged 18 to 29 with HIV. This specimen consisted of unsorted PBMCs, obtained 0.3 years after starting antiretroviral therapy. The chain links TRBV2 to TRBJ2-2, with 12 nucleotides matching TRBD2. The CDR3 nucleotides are TGTGCCAGCAGTGGGACTAGCGGGGTCCTCGGGGAGCTGTTTTTT. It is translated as CASSGTSGVLGELFF.